These 17 T cell receptor beta chains share one sample of origin, sequenced in a study of CD4 T cells in relation to SARS-CoV-2 and coronaviruses. These receptors are not linked to any known antigen. Sequenced by immunoSEQ multiplex PCR; TCRdb stores in-frame clones only, minus some. The sample includes more than 35,000 clones, 77% of them seen just once. The sequencing sample was made of memory CD4+ T cells from PBMCs, cultured in vitro. These receptors were collected from an adult with COVID-19.

This clone showed up just once. J is TRBJ2-5 and V is TRBV6-6; weak D call: TRBD1 (6 bases). The CDR3 is made up of 17 amino acids. V was cut by 5 bases and J by 1 base, with 20 bases left in between. CDR1 and CDR2 from the germline V gene are MNHNY and SVGAGI (reference sequence). The CDR3 here is CASSPRRTGLGQETQYF. DNA of the CDR3: TGTGCCAGCAGTCCCCGCCGTACAGGGCTTGGCCAAGAGACCCAGTACTTC.

The genes are TRBV27 and TRBJ1-5, with D perhaps TRBD1 (6 bases). CDR1 MNHEY and CDR2 SMNVEV come from the germline V gene (reference sequence). V gave up 2 bases and J gave up 2 bases, with 7 bases separating them. The CDR3 extends over 14 amino acids. CDR3 bases: TGTGCCAGCAGTTTAGGGGGGCGCAATCAGCCCCAGCATTTT. Its protein is CASSLGGRNQPQHF.

This chain uses TRBV5-6 with TRBJ2-1; 10 positions agree with TRBD2. The junction had 8 bases not matched to a gene; V was cut back by 7 bases and J by 1 base. Germline CDR1 reads SGHDT; CDR2 reads YYEEEE. The CDR3 has 16 residues. The CDR3 DNA follows: TGTGCCAGCGGATCGGTGGGACTAGCGTCCTACAATGAGCAGTTCTTC. Protein: CASGSVGLASYNEQFF.

The rearrangement uses TRBV4-2 and TRBJ2-1; 8 bases are shared with TRBD2. This CDR3 region has 16 residues. The germline gives CDR1 LGHNA, CDR2 YNFKEQ. J gave up 8 bases and V 3 bases, and 12 bases lay outside the gene matches. CDR3 nucleotide sequence: TGTGCCAGCAGCCATCCTATAGCGGGACCTACTTATGAGCAGTTCTTC. Protein: CASSHPIAGPTYEQFF.

This chain uses TRBV13 with TRBJ1-1; tentatively, D is TRBD1 (6 bases). The CDR3 sequence is 14 residues long. Germline V CDR1 and CDR2: PRHDT, FYEKMQ (reference sequence). Trimming took off 5 bases at V and 14 bases at J, with 24 bases between the two ends. CDR3 nucleotide sequence: TGTGCCAGCAGCGACTCCGGGACACTCCGTCAGGTGTTCTTT. This sequence encodes CASSDSGTLRQVFF.

The chain carries TRBV6-2 or TRBV6-3 and TRBJ2-5, with 10 bases fitting TRBD1. V lost 5 bases and J lost 4; bases outside the gene matches: 7. The CDR3 covers 15 residues. Per the germline V gene, CDR1 is MNHEY and CDR2 is SVGEGT. CDR3 sequence (DNA): TGTGCCAGCAGTCACCGACAGGGGGCAGGAGAGACCCAGTACTTC. This codes for CASSHRQGAGETQYF.

Here the CDR3 reads CASSQVGAGVETQYF. The CDR3 DNA reads TGCGCCAGCAGCCAAGTAGGAGCGGGAGTAGAGACCCAGTACTTC. This chain connects TRBV4-1 to TRBJ2-5; 8 bases agree with TRBD2. From germline, CDR1 is MGHRA and CDR2 YSYEKL. J gave up 4 bases and V 1 base, and 5 bases lay outside the gene matches. The CDR3 is 15 amino acids.

This clone was picked up a small number of times. The chain links TRBV28 to TRBJ2-2, with 7 bases identical to TRBD1. The CDR3 covers 15 residues. V lost 5 bases to trimming and J lost 5 bases; unmatched junction nucleotides: 8. CDR1 MDHEN and CDR2 SYDVKM come from the germline V gene. This CDR3 is CASSREGGGTGELFF. CDR3 in DNA: TGTGCCAGCAGTCGCGAAGGGGGCGGTACCGGGGAGCTGTTTTTT.

This rearrangement joins TRBV14 to TRBJ2-1, with TRBD2 identical over 11 bases. The CDR3 extends over 16 amino acids. The germline CDR1 and CDR2 sequences are SGHDN and FVKESK. The J segment lost 6 bases and the V segment lost 4 bases, leaving 8 bases of the junction unmatched. In DNA, the CDR3 is TGTGCCAGCAGCCTCCAACTAGCGGGAGCTGGCAATGAGCAGTTCTTC. It specifies CASSLQLAGAGNEQFF.

The gene calls are TRBV28 and TRBJ2-1; D gene unclear. This CDR3 is built from 12 residues. Trimming took off 7 bases at V and 5 bases at J, with 9 bases between the two ends. Germline assignment: CDR1 MDHEN and CDR2 SYDVKM. CDR3 DNA sequence: TGTGCCAGCACCGGACCAGACAATGAGCAGTTCTTC. It yields the protein CASTGPDNEQFF.

The CDR3: CASSLGTAYGYTF. CDR3 DNA sequence: TGTGCCAGCAGCCTCGGGACCGCCTATGGCTACACCTTC. This chain uses TRBV14 with TRBJ1-2; tentative D call: TRBD1 (5 bases). The CDR3 spans 13 residues. Germline V gene lookup returns CDR1 SGHDN and CDR2 FVKESK. Trimming cost V 4 bases and J 4 bases, with 10 bases left between them.

This clone was seen only a few times. This chain joins TRBV3-1 (or the pseudogene TRBV3-2) and TRBJ1-1; maybe TRBD1 (6 bases). CDR1 LGHDT and CDR2 YNNKEL come from the germline V gene (reference sequence). The CDR3 has 17 residues. Between the trimmed V and J ends, which lost 1 base and 1 base, there was a span of 16 bases. The chain's CDR3 is CASSQVGLSGQNTEAFF. In DNA, the CDR3 is TGTGCCAGCAGCCAAGTTGGACTTTCGGGACAGAACACTGAAGCTTTCTTT.

This clone was observed a handful of times. The genes are TRBV3-1 (or the pseudogene TRBV3-2) and TRBJ2-1, with a weak D call TRBD2 (5 bases). CDR1 LGHDT and CDR2 YNNKEL come from the germline V gene (reference sequence). The V end lost 6 bases, the J end lost 9 bases, and 12 bases lay between the germline ends. CDR3 length equals 12 residues. CDR3 in amino acids: CASRGEGGEQFF. The CDR3 DNA sequence: TGTGCCAGCAGGGGAGAGGGCGGTGAGCAGTTCTTC.

V usage is TRBV3-1 (or the pseudogene TRBV3-2) and J usage is TRBJ2-2; weak D call: TRBD2 (5 bases). Germline CDR1 is LGHDT and CDR2 is YNNKEL (reference sequence). V was pared by 1 base and J by 7 bases, with 7 bases between. This CDR3 comprises 13 residues. The CDR3 protein is CASSQVAGGELFF. The CDR3 coding sequence is TGTGCCAGCAGCCAAGTTGCGGGCGGGGAGCTGTTTTTT.

The chain joins TRBV6-5 to TRBJ2-4; D is ambiguous. Germline lookup yields CDR1 MNHEY and CDR2 SVGAGI. The CDR3 sequence is 14 residues long. V lost 5 bases and J lost 5, with 13 bases in between. CDR3 in amino acids: CASSTLGIQNIQYF. The CDR3 DNA reads as TGTGCCAGCAGTACCCTTGGGATCCAAAACATTCAGTACTTC.

This chain uses TRBV5-3 with TRBJ2-5; TRBD1 matches 7 bases. TRBV5-3 is flagged as an ORF with uncertain function. The CDR3 contains 16 residues. V lost 3 bases to trimming and J lost 9 bases; unmatched junction nucleotides: 17. CDR3: CARSSVSGQRSRAQYF. For the CDR3, the DNA is TGTGCCAGAAGCTCGGTATCGGGACAGCGATCACGAGCCCAGTACTTC.

V and J are TRBV4-1 and TRBJ2-1, with D uncertain. This CDR3 has 12 residues. CDR1 and CDR2 from the germline V gene are MGHRA and YSYEKL. V was pared by 3 bases and J by 5 bases, with 5 bases between. CDR3 DNA: TGCGCCAGCAGCCATCTTCACAATGAGCAGTTCTTC. As protein: CASSHLHNEQFF.